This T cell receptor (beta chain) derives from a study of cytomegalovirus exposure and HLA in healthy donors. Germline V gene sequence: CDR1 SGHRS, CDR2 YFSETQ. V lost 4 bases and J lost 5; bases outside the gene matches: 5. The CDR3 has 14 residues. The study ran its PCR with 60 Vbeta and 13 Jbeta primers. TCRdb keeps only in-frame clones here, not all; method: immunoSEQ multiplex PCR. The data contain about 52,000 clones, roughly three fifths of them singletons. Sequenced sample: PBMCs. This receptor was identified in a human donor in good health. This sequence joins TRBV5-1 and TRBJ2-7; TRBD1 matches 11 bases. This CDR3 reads CASSRGQGANEQYF. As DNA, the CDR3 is TGCGCCAGCAGCCGTGGACAGGGGGCCAACGAGCAGTACTTC.